The 9 T cell receptor beta chains below were found in one sample sequenced in a study of regulatory T cells in long-lasting Graves disease. Time point reported: persistent/refractory GD, antithyroid drugs over 5 years with positive TRAb. The TCR library used RNA extracted from PBMCs. With iRepertoire HTBI primers and Arm-PCR of CDR3 regions, TCR beta libraries were built. TCRdb re-analysed the multiplex PCR reads in MiXCR, keeping a single row per CDR3 protein. The sample yields 650,000 to 700,000 distinct CDR3 sequences, approximately 31% seen once. This material consisted of peripheral blood mononuclear cells (PBMCs), taken when the disease was refractory, from a patient treated with antithyroid drugs. These receptors all come from a female donor with Graves disease.

The chain recombines TRBV27 with TRBJ1-5; D may be TRBD1 (5 bases). The V end lost 5 bases, the J end lost 4 bases, and 18 bases lay between the germline ends. The CDR3 extends over 16 amino acids. CDR1 and CDR2 (germline): MNHEY, SMNVEV (reference sequence). The CDR3 sequence: CASSPGTGRANQPQHF. CDR3 nucleotides: TGTGCCAGCAGTCCCGGGACGGGAAGGGCGAATCAGCCCCAGCATTTT.

This rearrangement joins TRBV7-3 to TRBJ2-1; D ambiguous. Trimming left V 5 bases short and J 9 bases short, with 17 bases between. This CDR3 region has 14 residues. Looked up from germline, CDR1 is SGHTA and CDR2 is FQGTGA. The DNA of the CDR3 is TGTGCCAGCAGCACAACCCATGGGGTCAGTGAGCAGTTCTTC. Amino acid sequence: CASSTTHGVSEQFF.

A remark on this clonotype: A much larger clone is a single base away; this may be a read error. The chain has TRBV2 and TRBJ2-5; 9 nucleotides align to TRBD2. The J segment lost 5 bases and the V segment lost 6 bases, leaving 7 bases of the junction unmatched. The CDR3 extends over 14 amino acids. Germline lookup yields CDR1 SNHLY and CDR2 FYNNEI. The CDR3 DNA reads as TGTGCCAGCAGAGGACTAGCGAGAGTGGAGACCCAGTACTTC. The encoded protein is CASRGLARVETQYF. Drawing the rest from reference TRBV2 and TRBJ2-5, the complete variable domain is EPEVTQTPSHQVTQMGQEVILRCVPISNHLYFYWYRQILGQKVEFLVSFYNNEISEKSEIFDDQFSVERPDGSNFTLKIRSTKLEDSAMYFCASRGLARVETQYFGPGTRLLVL.

The J gene is TRBJ2-1, the V gene TRBV29-1; the match to TRBD2 covers 9 bases. CDR1 is SQVTM, CDR2 ANQGSEA, per germline. The CDR3 loop spans 16 amino acids. V gave up 4 bases and J gave up 6 bases; unmatched junction bases: 13. The DNA of the CDR3 is TGCAGCGTTGTAAGCATAAGGGGACTAGCACTCAATGAGCAGTTCTTC. The encoded protein is CSVVSIRGLALNEQFF.

The chain combines TRBV12-3 or TRBV12-4 with TRBJ1-1; a weak D match, TRBD1 (5 bases). The CDR3 runs to 15 residues. The V gene lost 3 bases and the J gene lost 4 bases, with 15 bases spanning the gap. The DNA of the CDR3 is TGTGCCAGCAGTTTTGGGTGGGGCAAGGGCACTGAAGCTTTCTTT. Residues: CASSFGWGKGTEAFF.

The chain has TRBV27 and TRBJ2-4; the match to TRBD1 covers 8 bases. The CDR3 consists of 14 residues. Germline CDR1 and CDR2: MNHEY and SMNVEV (reference sequence). V trimming: 6 bases; J trimming: 2 bases; junction bases outside the gene matches: 3. The CDR3 reads CASSRQGPKNIQYF. The DNA for the CDR3 is TGTGCCAGCAGCCGACAGGGGCCCAAAAACATTCAGTACTTC.

This clonotype showed up many times. The genes are TRBV10-3 and TRBJ2-2, with 7 bases fitting TRBD1. With 8 bases clipped from V and 3 bases from J, the junction kept 3 bases outside the gene matches. The CDR3 runs to 13 residues. Germline V gene sequence: CDR1 ENHRY, CDR2 SYGVKD. CDR3 nucleotide sequence: TGTGCCATCCACGGACAGGACACCGGGGAGCTGTTTTTT. It encodes CAIHGQDTGELFF.

A note on this clonotype: A single base is all that separates this from a far larger clone, so a read error is likely. The chain joins TRBV6-1 to TRBJ1-5; D unclear. Germline loops: CDR1 MNHNS, CDR2 SASEGT. This CDR3 is built from 13 residues. Trimming cost V 8 bases and J 5 bases, with 13 bases left between them. As DNA, the CDR3 is TGTGCCAGCCGGGTCGGTCCTGATCAGCCCCAGCATTTT. Protein sequence: CASRVGPDQPQHF.

This clonotype was picked up a small number of times. The chain links TRBV19 to TRBJ2-7; no reliable D call. CDR3 length: 15 residues. From germline, CDR1 is LNHDA and CDR2 SQIVND (reference sequence). The V gene lost 3 bases and the J gene lost 0 bases, with 12 bases spanning the gap. CDR3: CASSIGPLSSYEQYF. DNA of the CDR3: TGTGCCAGTAGTATCGGGCCGCTCAGCTCCTACGAGCAGTACTTC.